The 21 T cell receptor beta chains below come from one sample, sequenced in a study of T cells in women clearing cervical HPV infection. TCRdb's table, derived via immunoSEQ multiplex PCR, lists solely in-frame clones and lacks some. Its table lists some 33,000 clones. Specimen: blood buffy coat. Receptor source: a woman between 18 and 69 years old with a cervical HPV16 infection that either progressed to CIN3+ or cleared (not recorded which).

The CDR3 bases that were read are TGCAGTGCTAGAGGCCCAACACTAAGCTCCTACGAG. It yields the protein CSARGPTLSSYE. In full, the CDR3 is CSARGPTLSSYEQYF. This chain uses TRBV20-1 with TRBJ2-7, with D unresolved. The read gets to within 3 residues of the CDR3 end, and the germline J gene fills in the rest. V lost 1 base and J 0 bases, leaving 13 bases between the germline ends. Looked up from germline, CDR1 is DFQATT and CDR2 is SNEGSKA (reference sequence). This CDR3 is 15 amino acids long.

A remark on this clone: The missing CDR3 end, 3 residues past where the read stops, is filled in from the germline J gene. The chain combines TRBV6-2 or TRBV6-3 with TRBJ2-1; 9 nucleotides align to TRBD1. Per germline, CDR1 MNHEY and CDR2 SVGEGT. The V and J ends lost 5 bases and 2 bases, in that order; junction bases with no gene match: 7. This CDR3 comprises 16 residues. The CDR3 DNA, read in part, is TGTGCCAGCAGTAGAGCCGGGACAGGGCCCTACAATGAG. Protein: CASSRAGTGPYNE. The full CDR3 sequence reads CASSRAGTGPYNEQFF.

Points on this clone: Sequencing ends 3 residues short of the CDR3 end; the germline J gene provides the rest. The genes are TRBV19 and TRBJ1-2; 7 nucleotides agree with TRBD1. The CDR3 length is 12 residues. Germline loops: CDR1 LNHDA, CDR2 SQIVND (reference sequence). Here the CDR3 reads CASKAGTDTYTF. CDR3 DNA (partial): TGTGCCAGTAAAGCAGGGACAGATACC. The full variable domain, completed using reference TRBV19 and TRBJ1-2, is DGGITQSPKYLFRKEGQNVTLSCEQNLNHDAMYWYRQDPGQGLRLIYYSQIVNDFQKGDIAEGYSVSREKKESFPLTVTSAQKNPTAFYLCASKAGTDTYTFGSGTRLTVV.

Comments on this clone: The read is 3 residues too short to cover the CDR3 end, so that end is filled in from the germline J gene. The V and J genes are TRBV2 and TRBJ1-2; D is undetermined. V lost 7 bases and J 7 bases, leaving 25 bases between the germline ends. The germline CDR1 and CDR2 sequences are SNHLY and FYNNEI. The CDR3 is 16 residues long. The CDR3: CASTGSMKTVVSGYTF. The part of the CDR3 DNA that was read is TGTGCCAGCACCGGCAGCATGAAAACAGTCGTGAGTGGC.

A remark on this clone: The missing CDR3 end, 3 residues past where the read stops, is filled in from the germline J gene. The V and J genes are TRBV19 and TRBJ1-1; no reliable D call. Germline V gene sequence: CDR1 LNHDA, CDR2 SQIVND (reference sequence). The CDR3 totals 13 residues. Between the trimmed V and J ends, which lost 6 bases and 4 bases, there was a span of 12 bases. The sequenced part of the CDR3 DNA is TGTGCCAGTAGACGGCCGCTAGCCACTGAA. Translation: CASRRPLATE. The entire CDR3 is CASRRPLATEAFF.

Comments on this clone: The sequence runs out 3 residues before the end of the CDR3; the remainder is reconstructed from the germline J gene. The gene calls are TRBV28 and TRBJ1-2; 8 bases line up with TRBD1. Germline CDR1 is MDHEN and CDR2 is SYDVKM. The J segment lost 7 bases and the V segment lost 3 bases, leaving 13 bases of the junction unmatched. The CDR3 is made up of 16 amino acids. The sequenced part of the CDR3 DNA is TGTGCCAGCAGTTTTTCCCCTATTTCAGGGGGCGGTGGC. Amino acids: CASSFSPISGGGG. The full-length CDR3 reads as CASSFSPISGGGGYTF.

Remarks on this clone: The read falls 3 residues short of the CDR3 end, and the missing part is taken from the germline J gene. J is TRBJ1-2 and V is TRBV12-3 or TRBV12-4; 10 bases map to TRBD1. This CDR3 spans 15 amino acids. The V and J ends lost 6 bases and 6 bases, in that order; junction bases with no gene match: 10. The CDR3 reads CASRLLGGQGDGYTF. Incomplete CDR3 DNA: TGTGCCAGCAGGCTATTGGGAGGACAGGGGGATGGC.

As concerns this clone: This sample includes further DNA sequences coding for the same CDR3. The CDR3 is CASSLNSGTPYEQYF. CDR3 DNA (partial): TGCGCCAGCAGCTTAAATAGCGGAACCCCCTACGAG. The chain couples TRBV5-1 to TRBJ2-7; possible D gene TRBD2, 6 bases. The CDR3 is cut off 3 residues early in the read; its end comes from the germline J gene. The V end was cut by 2 bases, the J end by 2 bases, with 14 bases between. There are 15 residues in the CDR3. Germline CDR1 is SGHRS and CDR2 is YFSETQ.

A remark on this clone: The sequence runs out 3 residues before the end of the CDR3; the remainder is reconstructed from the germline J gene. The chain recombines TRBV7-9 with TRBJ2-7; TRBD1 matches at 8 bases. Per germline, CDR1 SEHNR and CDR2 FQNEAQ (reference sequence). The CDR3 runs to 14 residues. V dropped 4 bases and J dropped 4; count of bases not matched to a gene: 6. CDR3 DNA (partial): TGTGCCAGCAGCTCCCCGGGACAGGCGTACGAG. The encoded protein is CASSSPGQAYE. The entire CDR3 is CASSSPGQAYEQYF.

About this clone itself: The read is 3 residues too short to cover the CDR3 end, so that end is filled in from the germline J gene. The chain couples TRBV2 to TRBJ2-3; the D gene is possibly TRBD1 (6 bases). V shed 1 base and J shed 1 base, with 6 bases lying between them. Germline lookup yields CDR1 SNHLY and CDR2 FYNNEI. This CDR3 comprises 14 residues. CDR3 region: CASSEEGGTDTQYF. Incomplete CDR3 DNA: TGTGCCAGCAGTGAAGAGGGGGGCACAGATACG.

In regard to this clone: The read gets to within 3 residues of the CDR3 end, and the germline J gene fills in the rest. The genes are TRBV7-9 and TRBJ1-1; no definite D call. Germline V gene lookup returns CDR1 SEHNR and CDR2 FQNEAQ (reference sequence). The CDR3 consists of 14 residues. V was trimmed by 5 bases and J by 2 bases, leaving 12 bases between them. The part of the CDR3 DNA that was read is TGTGCCAGCAGCCCCGCCGGACTTAACACTGAA. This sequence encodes CASSPAGLNTE. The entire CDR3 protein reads CASSPAGLNTEAFF.

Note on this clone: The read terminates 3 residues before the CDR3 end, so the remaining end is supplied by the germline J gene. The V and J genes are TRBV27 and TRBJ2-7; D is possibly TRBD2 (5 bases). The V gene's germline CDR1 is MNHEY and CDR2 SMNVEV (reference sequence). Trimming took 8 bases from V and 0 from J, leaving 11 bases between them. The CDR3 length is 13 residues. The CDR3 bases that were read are TGTGCCAGCGCATCGGGGATCTCCTACGAG. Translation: CASASGISYE. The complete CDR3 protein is CASASGISYEQYF.

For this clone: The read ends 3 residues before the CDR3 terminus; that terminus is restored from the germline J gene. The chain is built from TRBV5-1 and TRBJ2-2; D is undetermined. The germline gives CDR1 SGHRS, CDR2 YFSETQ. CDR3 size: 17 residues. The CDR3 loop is CASSLVVHGSSNEKLFF. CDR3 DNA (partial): TGCGCCAGCAGCTTGGTGGTTCACGGGTCCTCAAATGAAAAG.

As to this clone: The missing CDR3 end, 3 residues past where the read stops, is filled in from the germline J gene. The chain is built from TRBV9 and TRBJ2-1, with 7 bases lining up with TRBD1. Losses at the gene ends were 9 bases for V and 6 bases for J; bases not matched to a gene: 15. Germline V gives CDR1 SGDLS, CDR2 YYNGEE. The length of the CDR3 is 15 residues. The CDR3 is CANSLRDRVGNEQFF. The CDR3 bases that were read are TGTGCCAACTCCCTACGAGACAGGGTGGGCAATGAG. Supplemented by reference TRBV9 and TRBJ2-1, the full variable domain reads DSGVTQTPKHLITATGQRVTLRCSPRSGDLSVYWYQQSLDQGLQFLIQYYNGEERAKGNILERFSAQQFPDLHSELNLSSLELGDSALYFCANSLRDRVGNEQFFGPGTRLTVL.

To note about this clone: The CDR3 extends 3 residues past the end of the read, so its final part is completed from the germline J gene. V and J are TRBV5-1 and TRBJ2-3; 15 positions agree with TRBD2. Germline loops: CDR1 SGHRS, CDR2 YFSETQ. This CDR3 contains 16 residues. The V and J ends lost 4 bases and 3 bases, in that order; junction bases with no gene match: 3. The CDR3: CASSGGLAGGTDTQYF. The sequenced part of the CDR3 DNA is TGCGCCAGCAGCGGTGGACTAGCGGGAGGGACAGATACG. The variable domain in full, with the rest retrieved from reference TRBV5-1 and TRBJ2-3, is KAGVTQTPRYLIKTRGQQVTLSCSPISGHRSVSWYQQTPGQGLQFLFEYFSETQRNKGNFPGRFSGRQFSNSRSEMNVSTLELGDSALYLCASSGGLAGGTDTQYFGPGTRLTVL.

The sequenced part of the CDR3 DNA is TGCGCCAGCAGTAGCGGGATAGATACTAGCACAGATACG. Its protein is CASSSGIDTSTDT. The complete CDR3 protein is CASSSGIDTSTDTQYF. This sequence joins TRBV5-1 and TRBJ2-3; TRBD2 agrees at 8 bases. The CDR3 is cut off 3 residues early in the read; its end comes from the germline J gene. There are 16 residues in the CDR3. V shed 5 bases and J 0 bases; nucleotides not matched to a gene: 8. The germline V gene has CDR1 SGHRS and CDR2 YFSETQ.

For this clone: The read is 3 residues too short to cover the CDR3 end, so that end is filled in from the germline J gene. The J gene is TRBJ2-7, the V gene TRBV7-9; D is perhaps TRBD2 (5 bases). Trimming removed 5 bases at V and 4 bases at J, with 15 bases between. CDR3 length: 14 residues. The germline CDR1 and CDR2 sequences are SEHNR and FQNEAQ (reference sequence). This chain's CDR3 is CASSPEGPRYEQYF. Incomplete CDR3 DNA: TGTGCCAGCAGCCCAGAGGGTCCAAGGTACGAG.

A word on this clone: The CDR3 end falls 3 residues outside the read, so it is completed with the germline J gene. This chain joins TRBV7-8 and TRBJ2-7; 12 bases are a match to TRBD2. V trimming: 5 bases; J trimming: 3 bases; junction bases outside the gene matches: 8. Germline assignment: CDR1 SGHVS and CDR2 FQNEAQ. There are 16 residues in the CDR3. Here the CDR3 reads CASSRTSGGHYYEQYF. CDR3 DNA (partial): TGTGCCAGCAGCCGCACTAGCGGGGGGCACTACTACGAG.

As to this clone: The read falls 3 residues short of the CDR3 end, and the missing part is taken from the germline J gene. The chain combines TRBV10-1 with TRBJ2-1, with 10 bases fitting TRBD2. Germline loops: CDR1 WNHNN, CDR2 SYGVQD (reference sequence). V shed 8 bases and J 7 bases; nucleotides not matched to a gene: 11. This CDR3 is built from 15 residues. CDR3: CASALSGRALNEQFF. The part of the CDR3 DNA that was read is TGCGCCAGCGCTCTCAGCGGGAGGGCCTTAAATGAG.

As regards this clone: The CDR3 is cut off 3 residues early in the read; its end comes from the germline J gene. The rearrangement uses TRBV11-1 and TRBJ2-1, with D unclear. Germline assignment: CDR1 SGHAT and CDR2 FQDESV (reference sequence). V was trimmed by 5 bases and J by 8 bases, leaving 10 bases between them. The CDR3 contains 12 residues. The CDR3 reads CASSPIRYEQFF. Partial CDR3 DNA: TGTGCCAGCAGCCCTATACGGTATGAG.

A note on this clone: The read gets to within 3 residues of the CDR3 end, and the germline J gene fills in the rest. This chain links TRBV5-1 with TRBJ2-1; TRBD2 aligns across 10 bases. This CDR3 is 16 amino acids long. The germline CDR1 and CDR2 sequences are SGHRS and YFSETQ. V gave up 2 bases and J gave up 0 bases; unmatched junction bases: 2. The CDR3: CASSLRTSGSYNEQFF. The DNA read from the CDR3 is TGCGCCAGCAGCTTAAGGACTAGCGGCTCCTACAATGAG.